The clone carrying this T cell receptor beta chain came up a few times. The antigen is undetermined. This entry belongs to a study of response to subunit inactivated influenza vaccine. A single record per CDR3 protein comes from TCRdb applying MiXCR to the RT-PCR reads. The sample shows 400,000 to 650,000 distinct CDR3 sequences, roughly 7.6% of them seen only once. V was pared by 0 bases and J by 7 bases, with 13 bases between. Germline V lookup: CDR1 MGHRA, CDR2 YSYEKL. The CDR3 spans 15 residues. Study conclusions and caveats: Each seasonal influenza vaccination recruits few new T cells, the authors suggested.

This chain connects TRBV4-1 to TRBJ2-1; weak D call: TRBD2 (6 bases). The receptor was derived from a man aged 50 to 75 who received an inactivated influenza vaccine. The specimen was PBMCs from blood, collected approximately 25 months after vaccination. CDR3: CASSQDSGSWNEQFF. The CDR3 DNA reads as TGCGCCAGCAGCCAAGACAGCGGGTCCTGGAATGAGCAGTTCTTC.